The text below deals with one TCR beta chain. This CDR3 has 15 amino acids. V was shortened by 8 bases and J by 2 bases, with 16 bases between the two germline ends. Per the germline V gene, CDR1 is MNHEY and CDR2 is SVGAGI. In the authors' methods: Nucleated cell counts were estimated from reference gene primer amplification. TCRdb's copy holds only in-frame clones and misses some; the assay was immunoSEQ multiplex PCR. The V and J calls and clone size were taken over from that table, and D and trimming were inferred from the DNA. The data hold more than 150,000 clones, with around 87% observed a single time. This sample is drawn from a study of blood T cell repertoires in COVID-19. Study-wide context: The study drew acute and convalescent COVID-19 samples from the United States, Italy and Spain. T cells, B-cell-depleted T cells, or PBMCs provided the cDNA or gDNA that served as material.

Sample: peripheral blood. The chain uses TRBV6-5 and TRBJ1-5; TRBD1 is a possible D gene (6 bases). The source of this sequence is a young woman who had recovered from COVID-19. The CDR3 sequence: CASGEGVRGNQPQHF. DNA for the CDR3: TGTGCCAGCGGGGAGGGGGTACGGGGCAATCAGCCCCAGCATTTT.